Listed here are 22 T cell receptor beta chains from one sample, sequenced in a study of blood T cell repertoires in COVID-19. Produced via immunoSEQ multiplex PCR; TCRdb's table is partial and in-frame only. Among approximately 140,000 clones listed, approximately 86% were seen once. Material: PBMCs or T cells enriched from blood (not recorded which). These receptors all stem from a woman between 35 and 50 years old who had been exposed to COVID-19.

This chain uses TRBV5-4 with TRBJ1-1, with D tentatively TRBD1 (5 bases). Germline assignment: CDR1 SGHNT and CDR2 YYREEE (reference sequence). The CDR3 sequence is 14 residues long. V was cut by 0 bases and J by 7 bases, with 13 bases left in between. The DNA for the CDR3 is TGTGCCAGCAGCTTGGGCTGGGGCGGGATTGAAGCTTTCTTT. Translated, it gives CASSLGWGGIEAFF.

V gene TRBV9 combines with J gene TRBJ2-1, with TRBD2 matching 8 bases. V was pared by 0 bases and J by 3 bases, with 5 bases of the junction left unmatched. The CDR3 is made up of 16 amino acids. Germline V gives CDR1 SGDLS, CDR2 YYNGEE. The CDR3 DNA sequence: TGTGCCAGCAGCGTAGATGCGGGAGGCCACTACAATGAGCAGTTCTTC. Amino acids: CASSVDAGGHYNEQFF.

The chain is built from TRBV5-1 and TRBJ2-7; TRBD1 might be the D (7 bases). The CDR3 covers 14 residues. Germline CDR1 is SGHRS and CDR2 is YFSETQ. The V end lost 3 bases, the J end lost 7 bases, and 17 bases lay between the germline ends. The CDR3 DNA is TGCGCCAGCAGCTGGGGACAGCTTGCGGGGGAGCAGTACTTC. It specifies CASSWGQLAGEQYF.

The V gene is TRBV5-1, the J gene TRBJ1-3; 7 positions match TRBD1. The CDR3 runs to 17 residues. V trimming: 0 bases; J trimming: 0 bases; junction bases outside the gene matches: 6. The germline CDR1 and CDR2 sequences are SGHRS and YFSETQ. The CDR3 reads CASSLGQGSDSGNTIYF. For the CDR3, the DNA is TGCGCCAGCAGCTTGGGACAGGGTTCCGACTCTGGAAACACCATATATTTT.

The V and J genes are TRBV19 and TRBJ1-6; 7 nucleotides line up with TRBD1. Trimming cost V 6 bases and J 0 bases; bases outside gene matches: 2. This CDR3 has 15 residues. Germline lookup yields CDR1 LNHDA and CDR2 SQIVND (reference sequence). The CDR3 spells CASRGQTSYNSPLHF. The DNA of the CDR3 is TGTGCCAGTAGGGGACAGACCTCCTATAATTCACCCCTCCACTTT. Supplemented by reference TRBV19 and TRBJ1-6, the full variable domain reads DGGITQSPKYLFRKEGQNVTLSCEQNLNHDAMYWYRQDPGQGLRLIYYSQIVNDFQKGDIAEGYSVSREKKESFPLTVTSAQKNPTAFYLCASRGQTSYNSPLHFGNGTRLTVT.

The chain has TRBV5-5 and TRBJ2-3, with D unclear. Trimming left V 1 base short and J 6 bases short, with 18 bases between. Germline V lookup: CDR1 SGHKS, CDR2 YYEKEE (reference sequence). The CDR3 extends over 16 amino acids. In DNA, the CDR3 is TGTGCCAGCAGCTTGAGTTACTCCCTAAGCCATGATACGCAGTATTTT. Translating it yields CASSLSYSLSHDTQYF.

The rearrangement joins TRBV28 to TRBJ2-1; TRBD1 aligns across 11 bases. V shed 7 bases and J 9 bases; nucleotides not matched to a gene: 11. The CDR3 is 15 amino acids. Germline V gene data show CDR1 as MDHEN and CDR2 as SYDVKM. The CDR3 reads CASTAGQGAYFEQFF. The DNA for the CDR3 is TGTGCCAGCACCGCAGGACAGGGGGCCTATTTTGAGCAGTTCTTC.

The chain recombines TRBV5-1 with TRBJ2-2; D uncertain. The CDR3 loop spans 14 amino acids. Trimming pared 4 bases from V and 3 bases from J, leaving 10 bases between. Per germline, CDR1 SGHRS and CDR2 YFSETQ. The DNA of the CDR3 is TGCGCCAGCAGCCCCCCGTGGCACACCGGGGAGCTGTTTTTT. Translating it yields CASSPPWHTGELFF.

This chain connects TRBV18 to TRBJ1-1; 7 nucleotides line up with TRBD1. Germline assignment: CDR1 KGHSH and CDR2 LQKENI. The CDR3 sequence is 15 residues long. V trimming: 0 bases; J trimming: 4 bases; junction bases outside the gene matches: 5. The CDR3 region has the DNA TGTGCCAGCTCACCACCGGCAGGGGGGCCCACTGAAGCTTTCTTT. It is translated as CASSPPAGGPTEAFF.

The chain recombines TRBV10-1 with TRBJ1-4, with D unresolved. This CDR3 region has 15 residues. CDR1 is WNHNN, CDR2 SYGVQD, per germline (reference sequence). Trimming stripped 2 bases from V and 4 bases from J, with 11 bases between. Written as DNA, the CDR3 is TGCGCCAGCAGTGAGCGTGGGCAAGGTAATGAAAAACTGTTTTTT. It encodes CASSERGQGNEKLFF.

V and J are TRBV20-1 and TRBJ2-3, with D uncertain. Germline assignment: CDR1 DFQATT and CDR2 SNEGSKA (reference sequence). The CDR3 consists of 10 residues. V was trimmed by 0 bases and J by 8 bases, leaving 3 bases between them. CDR3 in amino acids: CSARDRTQYF. As DNA, the CDR3 is TGCAGTGCTAGAGATCGTACGCAGTATTTT.

This chain links TRBV28 with TRBJ2-3; the D gene is possibly TRBD2 (6 bases). From germline, CDR1 is MDHEN and CDR2 SYDVKM. Trimming left V 2 bases short and J 4 bases short, with 10 bases between. The CDR3 consists of 14 residues. Written as DNA, the CDR3 is TGTGCCAGCAGTTTAGCAGGGAGGTCAGATACGCAGTATTTT. Translated, it gives CASSLAGRSDTQYF.

The genes are TRBV12-3 or TRBV12-4 and TRBJ1-2; unclear D gene. The CDR3 spans 12 residues. The germline V and J ends were trimmed by 7 bases and 7 bases, with 13 bases remaining between them. In DNA form, the CDR3 reads TGTGCCAGCATCATAATTGAGGGTGGCTACACCTTC. Translating it yields CASIIIEGGYTF.

The rearrangement uses TRBV12-5 and TRBJ2-7, with 9 nucleotides matching TRBD2. After removal of 4 bases from V and 2 bases from J, the junction contained 9 bases not matched to a gene. Germline CDR1 LGHNT, CDR2 FRNRAP. CDR3 length: 16 residues. The CDR3 region has the DNA TGTGCTAGTGGTTCGGACCGTAGCGGGAGAACCTACGAGCAGTACTTC. This encodes CASGSDRSGRTYEQYF.

Of note for this clone: A read error may account for a junction end that differs from germline. This sequence joins TRBV5-1 and TRBJ1-2; D perhaps matches TRBD1 (6 bases). Germline V gene lookup returns CDR1 SGHRS and CDR2 YFSETQ. The CDR3 has 13 residues. CDR3: CARSLAGGAGYTF. CDR3 nucleotides: TGCGCCCGCAGCTTGGCGGGGGGGGCTGGCTACACCTTC.

The rearrangement joins TRBV7-6 to TRBJ2-7; 10 bases map to TRBD1. Germline trimming cut 5 bases from V and 3 bases from J; bases unmatched to any gene: 16. The CDR3 has 18 amino acids. Germline CDR1 reads SGHVS; CDR2 reads FNYEAQ. CDR3 in amino acids: CASSPRNRDRGNYYEQYF. The CDR3 coding sequence is TGTGCCAGCAGCCCGAGGAACCGGGACAGGGGAAACTACTACGAGCAGTACTTC.

The rearrangement uses TRBV28 and TRBJ2-3; 7 nucleotides align to TRBD2. CDR1 and CDR2 from the germline V gene are MDHEN and SYDVKM. Trimming removed 6 bases from V and 1 base from J; junction bases left unmatched: 7. The CDR3 contains 15 residues. The CDR3 region is CASSPGGTGTDTQYF. CDR3 bases: TGTGCCAGCAGCCCCGGGGGGACTGGCACAGATACGCAGTATTTT. Based on the CDR3 plus reference TRBV28 and TRBJ2-3, the full variable domain is DVKVTQSSRYLVKRTGEKVFLECVQDMDHENMFWYRQDPGLGLRLIYFSYDVKMKEKGDIPEGYSVSREKKERFSLILESASTNQTSMYLCASSPGGTGTDTQYFGPGTRLTVL.

The rearrangement uses TRBV6-5 and TRBJ1-6, with 8 positions matching TRBD1. Trimming removed 11 bases from V and 7 bases from J; junction bases left unmatched: 7. CDR3 length: 13 residues. Germline lookup yields CDR1 MNHEY and CDR2 SVGAGI. CDR3 sequence reads: CAGRTGWNSPLHF. The CDR3 DNA reads TGTGCCGGCCGGACAGGGTGGAATTCACCCCTCCACTTT.

The chain recombines TRBV19 with TRBJ1-1, with D possibly TRBD1 on 5 matching bases. CDR1 and CDR2 (germline): LNHDA, SQIVND (reference sequence). CDR3 size: 12 residues. Trimming left V 7 bases short and J 11 bases short, with 17 bases between. The CDR3 here is CASTHRPAGAFF. CDR3 sequence (DNA): TGTGCCAGTACCCACAGGCCGGCAGGGGCTTTCTTT.

This chain's CDR3 is CASSFQGWATNEQFF. For the CDR3, the DNA is TGTGCCAGCAGCTTTCAGGGGTGGGCTACGAATGAGCAGTTCTTC. The chain combines TRBV5-4 with TRBJ2-1, with D possibly TRBD1 on 6 matching bases. The germline gives CDR1 SGHNT, CDR2 YYREEE (reference sequence). Between the trimmed V and J ends, which lost 2 bases and 7 bases, there was a span of 16 bases. The CDR3 covers 15 residues.

V usage is TRBV27 and J usage is TRBJ1-2; 9 bases agree with TRBD1. V lost 6 bases to trimming and J lost 7 bases; unmatched junction nucleotides: 6. Germline V gene sequence: CDR1 MNHEY, CDR2 SMNVEV (reference sequence). The CDR3 sequence is 13 residues long. The CDR3 region has the DNA TGTGCCAGCAGCCCGGGACAGGGTTTTGGCTACACCTTC. Residues: CASSPGQGFGYTF.

V usage is TRBV7-9 and J usage is TRBJ1-1; the D is unclear. There are 14 residues in the CDR3. Germline V gives CDR1 SEHNR, CDR2 FQNEAQ (reference sequence). V was trimmed by 4 bases and J by 1 base, leaving 10 bases between them. For the CDR3, the DNA is TGTGCCAGCAGCTCCGGGATGACGAACACTGAAGCTTTCTTT. Its protein product is CASSSGMTNTEAFF.